This note documents a single T cell receptor (beta chain) sequence. The sample holds a few counts of this clone. Its recognized antigen is unknown. No much larger clone exists at a distance of one base, and base qualities are not known. These data originate in a study of blood T cell repertoires in COVID-19 (TCRdb year 2020). Turning to the overall study: The collaborator samples originated in the United States, Italy and Spain and spanned the acute and convalescent phases of COVID-19. The repertoires were made available in a free public database intended to serve as a resource for research on the immune response to SARS-CoV-2. Where available, HLA class I and class II types were obtained from metadata supplied by the sample provider rather than from assay-based typing. The dataset comprised deeply sampled blood TCRbeta repertoires from subjects exposed to, actively infected with, or recovered from COVID-19. The material from the prospective study consisted of cDNA or gDNA derived from T cells, B-cell-depleted T cells, or PBMCs. A de-identified subject ID, COVID-19 status, age in years and sex were almost always included in the sample metadata. Samples came from the ongoing ImmuneRACE study (first 160 participants) plus 1,254 subjects from 6 global collaborators. What the research found in general, with its limitations: Clinical and demographic metadata were provided uncurated, with the amount varying by source and participant.

The collaborating institutions used their own protocols to collect whole blood in K2EDTA tubes. Collaborator samples were shipped for TCRbeta analysis as frozen whole blood, isolated PBMCs, or DNA extracted from either sample type. TCRbeta CDR3 regions were amplified from genomic DNA using the immunoSEQ Assay, a bias-controlled multiplex PCR. In the source study's methods: Nucleated cell counts per sample were estimated from amplification of reference gene primers within the assay. To quantify the absolute abundance of each unique TCRbeta CDR3 rearrangement, sequence reads were collapsed and filtered. For each sample, productive Simpson clonality was calculated as the square root of Simpson's diversity index over productive rearrangements. Drawn from immuneACCESS, this table holds only the in-frame rearrangements with V and J called that TCRdb kept. Clones are partly lost; checked studies trace under half to an unresolved V gene and leave the rest unexplained. V, J and clone size are those of that table, while D and trimming were read from the DNA. In all, the sample holds 45,000 to 55,000 clones, and around 72% of those were seen once. More than 12% of the sample comes from the top ten.

CDR1 and CDR2, per the germline V gene (reference sequence), are MNHNY and SVGAGI. Relative to germline, V is 2 bases shorter and J is 4 bases shorter, with 11 bases between their ends. The CDR3 runs 14 amino acids, cysteine and phenylalanine included. The retained sequence is limited to the CDR3, 42 bases, with the frame set at the first base. Sequencing input: peripheral blood. This receptor was taken from a human donor with active or convalescent COVID-19. The donor label of this sample is uncertain. The chain is made from TRBV6-6 and TRBJ1-1, with a weak D call of TRBD1 (6 bases match). The DNA sequence is TGTGCCAGCAGTTACCCAGGGGAAGGCACTGAAGCTTTCTTT. It translates to CASSYPGEGTEAFF.